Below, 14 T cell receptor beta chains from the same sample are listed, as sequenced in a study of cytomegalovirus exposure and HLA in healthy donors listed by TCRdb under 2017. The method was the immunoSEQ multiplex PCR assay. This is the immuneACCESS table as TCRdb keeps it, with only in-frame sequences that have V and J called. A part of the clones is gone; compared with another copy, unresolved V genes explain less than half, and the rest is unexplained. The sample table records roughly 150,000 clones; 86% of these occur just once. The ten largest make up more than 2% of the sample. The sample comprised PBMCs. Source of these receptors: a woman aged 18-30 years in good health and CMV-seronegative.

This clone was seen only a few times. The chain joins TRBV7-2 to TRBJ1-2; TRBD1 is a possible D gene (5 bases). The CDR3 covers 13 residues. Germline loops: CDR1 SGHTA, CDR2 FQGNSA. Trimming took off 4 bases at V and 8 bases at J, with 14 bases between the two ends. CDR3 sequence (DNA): TGTGCCAGCAGCTCTAGGGACTTTAGGGGCTACACCTTC. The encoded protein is CASSSRDFRGYTF. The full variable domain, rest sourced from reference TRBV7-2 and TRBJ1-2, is GAGVSQSPSNKVTEKGKDVELRCDPISGHTALYWYRQSLGQGLEFLIYFQGNSAPDKSGLPSDRFSAERTGGSVSTLTIQRTQQEDSAVYLCASSSRDFRGYTFGSGTRLTVV.

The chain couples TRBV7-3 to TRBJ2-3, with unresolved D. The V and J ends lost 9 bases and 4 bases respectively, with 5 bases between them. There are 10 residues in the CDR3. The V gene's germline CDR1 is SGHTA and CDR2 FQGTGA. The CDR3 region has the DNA TGTGCCAGTCGTCCAGATACGCAGTATTTT. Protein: CASRPDTQYF.

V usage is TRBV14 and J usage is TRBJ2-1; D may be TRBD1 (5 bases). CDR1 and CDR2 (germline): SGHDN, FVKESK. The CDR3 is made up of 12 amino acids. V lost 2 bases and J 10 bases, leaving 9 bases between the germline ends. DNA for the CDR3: TGTGCCAGCAGCCAAATAGGGGCCGAGCAGTTCTTC. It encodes CASSQIGAEQFF.

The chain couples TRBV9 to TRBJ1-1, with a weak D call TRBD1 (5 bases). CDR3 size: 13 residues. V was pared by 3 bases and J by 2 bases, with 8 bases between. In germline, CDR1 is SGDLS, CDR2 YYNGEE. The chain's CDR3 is CASSAQGNTEAFF. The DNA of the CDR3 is TGTGCCAGCAGCGCTCAGGGCAACACTGAAGCTTTCTTT.

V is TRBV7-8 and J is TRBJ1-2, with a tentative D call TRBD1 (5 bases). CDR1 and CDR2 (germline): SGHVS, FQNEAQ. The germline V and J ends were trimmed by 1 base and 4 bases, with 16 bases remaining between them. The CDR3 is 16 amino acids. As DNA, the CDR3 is TGTGCCAGCAGCTTAGAGGAGGGGCGAGCAGGCTATGGCTACACCTTC. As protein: CASSLEEGRAGYGYTF.

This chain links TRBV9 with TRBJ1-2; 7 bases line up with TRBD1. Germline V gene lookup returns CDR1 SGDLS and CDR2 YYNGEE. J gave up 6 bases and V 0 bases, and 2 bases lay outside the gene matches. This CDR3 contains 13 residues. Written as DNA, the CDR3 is TGTGCCAGCAGCGTAGATCAGGGGGATGGCTACACCTTC. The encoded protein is CASSVDQGDGYTF.

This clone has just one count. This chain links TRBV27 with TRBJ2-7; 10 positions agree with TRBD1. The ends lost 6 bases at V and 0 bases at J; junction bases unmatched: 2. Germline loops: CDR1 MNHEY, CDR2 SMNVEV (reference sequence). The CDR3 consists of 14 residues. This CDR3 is CASSDRGPSYEQYF. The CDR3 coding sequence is TGTGCCAGCAGCGACAGGGGGCCCTCCTACGAGCAGTACTTC.

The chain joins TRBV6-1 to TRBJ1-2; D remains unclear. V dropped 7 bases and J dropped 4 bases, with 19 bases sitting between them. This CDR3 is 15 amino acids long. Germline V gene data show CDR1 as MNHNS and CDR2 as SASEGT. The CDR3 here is CASTQSSYNSYGYTF. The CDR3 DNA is TGTGCCAGCACTCAATCTTCATATAACTCCTATGGCTACACCTTC.

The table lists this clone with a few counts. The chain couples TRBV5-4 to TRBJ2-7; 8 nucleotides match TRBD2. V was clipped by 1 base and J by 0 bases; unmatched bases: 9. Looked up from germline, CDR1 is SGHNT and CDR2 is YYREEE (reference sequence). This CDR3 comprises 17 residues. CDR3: CASSLTRGGRASYEQYF. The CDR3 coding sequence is TGTGCCAGCAGCTTGACCCGGGGGGGGAGGGCCTCCTACGAGCAGTACTTC.

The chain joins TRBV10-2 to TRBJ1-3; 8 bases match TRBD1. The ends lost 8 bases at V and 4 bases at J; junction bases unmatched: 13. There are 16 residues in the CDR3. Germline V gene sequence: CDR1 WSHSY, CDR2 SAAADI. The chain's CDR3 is CASSTSGTGFGNTIYF. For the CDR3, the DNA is TGCGCCAGCTCTACGTCGGGGACAGGCTTCGGAAACACCATATATTTT.

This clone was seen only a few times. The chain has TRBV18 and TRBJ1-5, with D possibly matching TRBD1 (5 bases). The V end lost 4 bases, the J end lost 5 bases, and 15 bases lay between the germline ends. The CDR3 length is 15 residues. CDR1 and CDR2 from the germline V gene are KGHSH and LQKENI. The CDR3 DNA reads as TGTGCCAGCTCACTCGGGACTGAGGTATATCAGCCCCAGCATTTT. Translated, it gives CASSLGTEVYQPQHF.

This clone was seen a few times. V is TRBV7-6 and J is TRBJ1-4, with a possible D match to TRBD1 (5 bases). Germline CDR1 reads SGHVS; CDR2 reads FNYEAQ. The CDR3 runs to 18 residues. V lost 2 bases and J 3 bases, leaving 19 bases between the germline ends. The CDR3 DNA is TGTGCCAGCAGCTTAAGACAGATTGGGGCCAGGGCTAATGAAAAACTGTTTTTT. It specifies CASSLRQIGARANEKLFF.

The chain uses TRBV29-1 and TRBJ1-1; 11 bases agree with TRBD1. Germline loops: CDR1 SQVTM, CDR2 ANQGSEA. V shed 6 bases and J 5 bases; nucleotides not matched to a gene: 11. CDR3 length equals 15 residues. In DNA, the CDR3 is TGCAGCGTGCGAAACTGGACAGGGGGCCTGACTGAAGCTTTCTTT. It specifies CSVRNWTGGLTEAFF. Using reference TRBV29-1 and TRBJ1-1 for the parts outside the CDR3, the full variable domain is SAVISQKPSRDICQRGTSLTIQCQVDSQVTMMFWYRQQPGQSLTLIATANQGSEATYESGFVIDKFPISRPNLTFSTLTVSNMSPEDSSIYLCSVRNWTGGLTEAFFGQGTRLTVV.

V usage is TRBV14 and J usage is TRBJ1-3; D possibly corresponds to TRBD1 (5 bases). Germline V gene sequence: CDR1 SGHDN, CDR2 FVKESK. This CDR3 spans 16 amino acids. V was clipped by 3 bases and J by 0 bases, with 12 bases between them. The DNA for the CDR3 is TGTGCCAGCAGCCATGGGTACAGGAGCTCTGGAAACACCATATATTTT. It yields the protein CASSHGYRSSGNTIYF.